The 5 T cell receptor beta chains in this list originate from one sample, sequenced in a study of shared clonotypes between healthy human individuals. The assay was immunoSEQ multiplex PCR, and TCRdb's table has in-frame clones only and misses some. There are about a million clones in the sample; 60% to 80% occur only once, and about 1.5% lies in the top ten. Source material: memory CD4+ T cells sorted from blood. The subset here: CD45RA-negative fraction. These receptor sequences come from a young man in good health.

This chain joins TRBV5-4 and TRBJ2-5; maybe TRBD2 (6 bases). This CDR3 contains 14 residues. From germline, CDR1 is SGHNT and CDR2 YYREEE (reference sequence). Deletions cut 2 bases from V and 2 bases from J, with 10 bases between. CDR3: CASSFRTNQETQYF. The CDR3 DNA reads as TGTGCCAGCAGCTTCCGGACTAATCAAGAGACCCAGTACTTC.

As regards this clone: The sample has other DNA sequences that encode this CDR3 too. The genes are TRBV5-6 and TRBJ1-3; D remains ambiguous. Trimming took off 0 bases at V and 3 bases at J, with 4 bases between the two ends. The CDR3 contains 13 residues. Looked up from germline, CDR1 is SGHDT and CDR2 is YYEEEE. CDR3 bases: TGTGCCAGCAGCTTGGTCGTTGGAAACACCATATATTTT. Its protein is CASSLVVGNTIYF.

The chain carries TRBV28 and TRBJ1-5; a weak D match, TRBD1 (6 bases). CDR3 length equals 16 residues. Trimming removed 6 bases at V and 0 bases at J, with 15 bases between. Germline loops: CDR1 MDHEN, CDR2 SYDVKM. The CDR3, as DNA: TGTGCCAGCAGGGGGAGGGGGGCCTATAGCAATCAGCCCCAGCATTTT. It encodes CASRGRGAYSNQPQHF.

As to this clone: A read error likely explains this, since a far larger clone differs by one base. The CDR3 loop is CASSYGLTYEQYF. Here the CDR3 DNA reads TGTGCCAGCAGTTACGGACTGACCTACGAGCAGTACTTC. J is TRBJ2-7 and V is TRBV2; a possible D gene is TRBD2 (5 bases). The ends were cut back, 5 bases at V and 2 bases at J, with 10 bases in the middle. Germline V gene sequence: CDR1 SNHLY, CDR2 FYNNEI. The CDR3 sequence is 13 residues long. Filled out from reference TRBV2 and TRBJ2-7, the complete variable domain reads EPEVTQTPSHQVTQMGQEVILRCVPISNHLYFYWYRQILGQKVEFLVSFYNNEISEKSEIFDDQFSVERPDGSNFTLKIRSTKLEDSAMYFCASSYGLTYEQYFGPGTRLTVT.

The chain joins TRBV5-6 to TRBJ2-1; no clear D gene. Germline V gene lookup returns CDR1 SGHDT and CDR2 YYEEEE. Trimming shortened V by 0 bases and J by 0 bases, and 7 bases separated the two germline ends. There are 15 residues in the CDR3. CDR3 residues: CASSLATSSYNEQFF. CDR3 DNA: TGTGCCAGCAGCTTGGCGACGAGCTCCTACAATGAGCAGTTCTTC.